This note documents a single T cell receptor beta chain sequence. Sequencing was performed with immunoSEQ multiplex PCR; in TCRdb, only in-frame clones are kept and a portion is missing. This table holds 84,000 or so clones, 75% to 85% found once. These data are taken from a study of blood T cell repertoires in COVID-19. V lost 5 bases to trimming and J lost 10 bases, with 14 bases between them. The CDR3 extends over 12 amino acids. Germline lookup yields CDR1 MNHEY and CDR2 SVGEGT. The chain is built from TRBV6-2 or TRBV6-3 and TRBJ1-1; D possibly corresponds to TRBD1 (5 bases). This sequence was found in a woman aged 35 to 49 with active or convalescent COVID-19. The sample was peripheral blood. The CDR3 nucleotides are TGTGCCAGCAGTCTACTCGGGGGTTCAGCTTTCTTT. Protein: CASSLLGGSAFF.